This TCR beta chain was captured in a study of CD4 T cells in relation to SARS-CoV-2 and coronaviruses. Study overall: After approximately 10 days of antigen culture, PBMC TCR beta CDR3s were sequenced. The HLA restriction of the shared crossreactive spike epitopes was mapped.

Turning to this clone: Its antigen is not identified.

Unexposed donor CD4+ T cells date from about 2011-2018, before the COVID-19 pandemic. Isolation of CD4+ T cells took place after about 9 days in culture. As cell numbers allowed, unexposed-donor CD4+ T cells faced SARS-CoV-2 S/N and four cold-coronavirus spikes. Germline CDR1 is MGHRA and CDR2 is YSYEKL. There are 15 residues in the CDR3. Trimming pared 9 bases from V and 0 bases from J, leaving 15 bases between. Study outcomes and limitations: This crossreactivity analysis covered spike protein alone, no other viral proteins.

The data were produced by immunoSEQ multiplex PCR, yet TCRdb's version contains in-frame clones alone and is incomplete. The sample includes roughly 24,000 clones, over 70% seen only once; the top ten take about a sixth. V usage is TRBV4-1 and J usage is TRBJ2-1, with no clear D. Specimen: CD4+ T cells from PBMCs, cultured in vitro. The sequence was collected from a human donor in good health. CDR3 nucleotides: TGCGCCAGTGGCCTCGGGCACAGCTCCTACAATGAGCAGTTCTTC. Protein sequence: CASGLGHSSYNEQFF.